This TCR beta chain was observed in a study of beta chain features in type 1 diabetes. With 1 base removed from V and 11 bases from J, the gap between germline ends came to 15 bases. The germline V gene encodes CDR1 SGHTA and CDR2 FQGNSA. CDR3 size: 13 residues. Reverse transcription of all isolated RNA meant that expressed TCRB transcripts were sequenced. Average reads for naive, central memory and regulatory T cell samples were 3.5 million to 4.5 million. Assay: immunoSEQ multiplex PCR; the TCRdb copy retains only in-frame clones and omits some. Of around 600,000 clones listed, 9.5% to 15% are singletons. Stem cell-like memory, regulatory, central memory and naive CD4+ cells were sorted via CD45RO/CCR7/CD25/CD127/CD95/CD27. General study points: The study found that naive, central memory and Treg TCRB repertoires appeared more similar in patients than in healthy donors. Moderate but significant shortening of TCRB CDR3s was recorded in all four CD4+ subsets from Type 1 diabetes patients.

There are a few counts of this clone. Its antigen is still unknown. The clonotype was recovered from a man younger than 45 with type 1 diabetes. The V and J genes are TRBV7-2 and TRBJ2-7; a possible D gene is TRBD1 (5 bases). The sequencing input was naive CD4+ T cells from blood. CDR3 residues: CASSLGAADKKYF. The CDR3 coding sequence is TGTGCCAGCAGCTTAGGTGCGGCGGACAAGAAGTACTTC.